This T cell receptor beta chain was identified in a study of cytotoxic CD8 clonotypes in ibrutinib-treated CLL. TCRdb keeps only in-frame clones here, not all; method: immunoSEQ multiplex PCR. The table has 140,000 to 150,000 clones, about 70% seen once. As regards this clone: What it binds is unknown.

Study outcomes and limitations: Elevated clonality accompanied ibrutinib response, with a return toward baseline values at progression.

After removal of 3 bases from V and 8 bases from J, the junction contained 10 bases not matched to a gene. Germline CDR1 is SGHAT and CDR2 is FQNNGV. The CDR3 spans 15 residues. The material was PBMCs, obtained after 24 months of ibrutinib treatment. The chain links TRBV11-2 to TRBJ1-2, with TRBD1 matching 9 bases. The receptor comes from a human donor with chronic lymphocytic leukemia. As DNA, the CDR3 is TGTGCCAGCAGCTTGTCGGGACAGGGAGAAGGAGGCTACACCTTC. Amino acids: CASSLSGQGEGGYTF.